The following is a T cell receptor beta chain sequence with its context. Its antigen is currently not known. Base qualities were left out, and no much larger clone turns up one base away. Preparation of the library involved the immunoSEQ multiplex PCR assay. The multiplex PCR relied on a mix of 60 forward primers for TCR Vbeta segments and 13 reverse primers for TCR Jbeta segments. The CDR3 region of rearranged TCR beta genes was amplified from genomic DNA with a multiplex PCR assay. Amplified TCR beta libraries were sequenced as 87-base-pair reads on the Illumina HiSeq System. The study's own analysis went as follows. Across the 666 repertoires, a later analysis counted 80 million or so unique TCR beta chains, some 11 million of which were shared by at least two donors. A nearest-neighbor algorithm error-corrected the raw reads and collapsed the reads into unique sequences, merging closely related sequences to remove PCR and sequencing errors. To assign V, D and J gene segments, CDR3 sequences were aligned to IMGT reference sequences. Each retained sequence needed at least a six-nucleotide match to both a V gene segment and a J gene segment. Rearrangements were called productive when the CDR3 lacked stop codons and stayed in frame with V and J; all others were non-productive. CDR3 was defined according to IMGT convention as the region running from the second conserved V-encoded cysteine to the conserved J-encoded phenylalanine. The earlier analysis of 587 of the donors excluded sequences that lacked an unambiguous match to a single V gene segment. An earlier analysis of a few hundred of the donors called V segments functional above 56.7% productive rearrangements and segregating when the between-donor standard deviation exceeded 5%. A statistical classification framework was built to diagnose cytomegalovirus status from the catalog of TCR beta chain sequences. A later analysis assigned V and J genes by comparing TCR nucleotide sequences with IMGT/GENE-DB human TR gene sequences. The TCRdist pipeline was used in a later analysis to assign CDR3 sequences and most-parsimonious VDJ recombination scenarios. In a later analysis, each TCR beta chain was defined by its CDR3 amino acid sequence together with its V-gene family, and reads lacking a unique V-gene family were excluded. To address suspected cross-contamination and a sequencing artifact, a later analysis removed around 600 highly shared, low-generation-probability nucleotide sequences. For each public chain, a later analysis derived a clonal expansion index from normalized ranks of inferred template counts within each repertoire. A later analysis computed generation probabilities with a VDJ recombination model fitted to out-of-frame rearrangements, and checked the results against IGoR. Hypergeometric tests were used in a later analysis to score TCR-TCR, TCR-HLA and TCR-CMV co-occurrence, with a repertoire-size bias correction applied to the TCR pairs. A later analysis estimated false discovery rates by permuting HLA or CMV assignments 20 times. In a later analysis, co-occurring TCRs were grouped using DBSCAN, and TCRdist sequence similarity was added for clustering within HLA-allele-positive subsets. Repertoires with fewer than 30,000 or more than 120,000 public chains were left out of co-occurrence clustering, as were four to six repertoires with anomalous nucleotide sharing. TCRdb took over this immuneACCESS table, retaining in-frame rearrangements with V and J assigned. Such tables are incomplete; in checked studies, under half of the missing clones stem from an unresolved V gene, and the remainder is unexplained. Clone size and V and J calls were adopted from that table, with D and trimming inferred from the DNA. Recorded for this sample are 95,000 to 150,000 clones; about 75% of them occurred a single time. The top ten clones comprise under 3% of the sample.

These data originate in a study of cytomegalovirus exposure and HLA in healthy donors (dated by TCRdb to the late 2010s). In terms of the full investigation: In an earlier analysis of some 610 of the donors, around 290 Gb of sequence data and approximately 120 million unique TCR beta sequences from 150 million to 200 million T cells were reported. Around 300 gigabases of sequencing data and roughly 90 million unique TCR sequences were included in an early release covering roughly 600 HLA-typed donors. The genetic ancestry cluster associated with self-reported Caucasian donors included over 65% of the 300 to 450 genotyped donors. The aim of the study was to test whether cataloging public T cell receptors could identify signatures of past pathogen exposure. The study used immunosequencing to profile the T cell repertoires of some 600 subjects and linked those repertoires to cytomegalovirus serostatus. In addition to the first cohort of around 670 subjects, a separate validation cohort of some 120 different subjects was used. The study combined high-throughput TCR immunosequencing, statistical association of individual TCRs with disease status, and machine learning to predict cytomegalovirus infection status. To study patterns of TCR occurrence, a later analysis re-analyzed previously published TCR beta repertoires from 666 donors and added high-resolution HLA genotyping. Rather than drawing on any new phenotypic data, the later analysis identified candidate immune exposures from TCR beta sequences and the way those sequences occurred across donors. In an earlier analysis of over 550 of the donors, high-throughput TCR beta sequencing was used to judge whether each TCR beta V gene segment behaved as functional or pseudogenic. Donor age, sex, ethnicity and CMV serostatus were compiled alongside the repertoire data. A later genetic analysis used genome-wide SNP genotypes for about 60% of the roughly 700 donors, treating that subset as a discovery cohort. All discovery cohort repertoires had been generated using a single sequencing platform. Class I and class II HLA loci were covered by the typing at four-digit resolution. Typing coverage differed by locus: A, B, C, DRB1 and DQB1 were typed in about 620-630 donors, DQA1 in about 500, DPA1 in 600 to 610, and DPB1 in roughly 450. Several DR-DQ haplotypes were treated as single units for association and clustering because of strong linkage in the cohort. Among roughly 400 genotyped donors of the cohort, an average of roughly 230,000 unique TCR beta nucleotide sequences was sequenced per donor, of which roughly 17% were non-productive. Study-wide findings and limitations: A later genetic analysis associated a missense DCLRE1C variant with V-gene and J-gene trimming of TCR beta chains, and an independent cohort replicated the association. The sequencing pipeline was judged likely to have produced a cluster of highly shared sequence variants as a technical artifact. Only TCR beta chains were sequenced in this cohort, and the absence of alpha or paired-chain data limited detectable features. In a later genetic analysis, fewer N-insertions in productive TCRs were reported among donors in an Asian-associated ancestry cluster than the approximately 670-donor mean. A later analysis associated about 16,000 TCR beta sequences with specific HLA alleles at a false discovery rate of 0.05. HLA typing was unavailable for some donors at each locus, so association tests used only the typed subset. Assigning TCR associations to individual alleles was difficult when HLA alleles, especially DR and DQ, strongly co-occurred. A further reported finding was that TCR beta sequences accurately predicted the HLA-A and HLA-B alleles for most subjects in the first cohort. The authors suggested that the approach could potentially be generalized to other disease states and immunological phenotypes. In vitro tests confirmed that a few of the cytomegalovirus-associated TCR beta chains recognize cytomegalovirus antigens. While some public TCRs were present in many individuals, most TCR sequences turned up only very rarely across donors. A later analysis found that HLA-associated TCR beta chains were more clonally expanded and had lower generation probabilities than equally common non-associated chains. A later analysis reported that several top co-occurrence clusters appeared linked to parvovirus B19, influenza, CMV and Epstein-Barr virus. A later analysis found that most CMV-associated TCR beta chains appeared HLA-restricted, with HLA associations seemingly driven largely by CMV exposure. An earlier analysis of several hundred of the donors showed that most TCR beta V segments appeared in productive rearrangements either about 90% or about 30% of the time, which broadly matched IMGT annotations. Linkage disequilibrium might explain the correlated functional status among segregating V segments, but an unknown experimental factor could not be ruled out. The only immune exposure information available for the cohort was CMV serostatus. Sequencing depth was assumed to be roughly uniform across donors in the presence/absence analyses, though that assumption may not hold. In both the original and validation cohorts, the classifier was reported to diagnose cytomegalovirus status with high specificity and sensitivity. According to a later analysis, TCR association rates differed among HLA loci, with DRB1 alleles showing the most associated TCRs and HLA-C alleles showing the fewest. Approximately 16 rarely observed V segments, including chromosome 9 orphons, were excluded from the earlier analysis of several hundred of the donors because counts were too low. A total of about 180 TCR beta chains were listed by the study as associated with cytomegalovirus.

In total, 500 to 700 healthy bone marrow donors made up the cohort. At the time of sampling, all cohort members were nominally healthy, though unrecorded immune exposures were likely present. The donor was CMV seropositive and belonged to the group of a few hundred seropositive cohort members. A peripheral blood sample was collected from each donor, and TCR beta sequencing was performed on peripheral blood mononuclear cells. Genomic DNA extraction from the blood cell samples was performed with the Qiagen DNeasy Blood Extraction Kit. The sample comprised PBMCs. The TCR comes from a woman between 40 and 55 years old in good health and CMV-seropositive.

CDR3 protein: CASSQDSGTVNTEAFF. At the DNA level, the sequence is TGCGCCAGCAGCCAGGACTCCGGGACAGTGAACACTGAAGCTTTCTTT. The chain couples TRBV4-1 to TRBJ1-1, with 7 bases aligning to TRBD1. Trimming takes 3 bases off V and 0 bases off J; junction bases not matched to a gene: 7. There are 16 amino acids in the CDR3, from cysteine to phenylalanine inclusive. Of all the DNA, just the CDR3 is kept, 48 bases in frame from base 1. The germline V gene specifies MGHRA as CDR1 and YSYEKL as CDR2.